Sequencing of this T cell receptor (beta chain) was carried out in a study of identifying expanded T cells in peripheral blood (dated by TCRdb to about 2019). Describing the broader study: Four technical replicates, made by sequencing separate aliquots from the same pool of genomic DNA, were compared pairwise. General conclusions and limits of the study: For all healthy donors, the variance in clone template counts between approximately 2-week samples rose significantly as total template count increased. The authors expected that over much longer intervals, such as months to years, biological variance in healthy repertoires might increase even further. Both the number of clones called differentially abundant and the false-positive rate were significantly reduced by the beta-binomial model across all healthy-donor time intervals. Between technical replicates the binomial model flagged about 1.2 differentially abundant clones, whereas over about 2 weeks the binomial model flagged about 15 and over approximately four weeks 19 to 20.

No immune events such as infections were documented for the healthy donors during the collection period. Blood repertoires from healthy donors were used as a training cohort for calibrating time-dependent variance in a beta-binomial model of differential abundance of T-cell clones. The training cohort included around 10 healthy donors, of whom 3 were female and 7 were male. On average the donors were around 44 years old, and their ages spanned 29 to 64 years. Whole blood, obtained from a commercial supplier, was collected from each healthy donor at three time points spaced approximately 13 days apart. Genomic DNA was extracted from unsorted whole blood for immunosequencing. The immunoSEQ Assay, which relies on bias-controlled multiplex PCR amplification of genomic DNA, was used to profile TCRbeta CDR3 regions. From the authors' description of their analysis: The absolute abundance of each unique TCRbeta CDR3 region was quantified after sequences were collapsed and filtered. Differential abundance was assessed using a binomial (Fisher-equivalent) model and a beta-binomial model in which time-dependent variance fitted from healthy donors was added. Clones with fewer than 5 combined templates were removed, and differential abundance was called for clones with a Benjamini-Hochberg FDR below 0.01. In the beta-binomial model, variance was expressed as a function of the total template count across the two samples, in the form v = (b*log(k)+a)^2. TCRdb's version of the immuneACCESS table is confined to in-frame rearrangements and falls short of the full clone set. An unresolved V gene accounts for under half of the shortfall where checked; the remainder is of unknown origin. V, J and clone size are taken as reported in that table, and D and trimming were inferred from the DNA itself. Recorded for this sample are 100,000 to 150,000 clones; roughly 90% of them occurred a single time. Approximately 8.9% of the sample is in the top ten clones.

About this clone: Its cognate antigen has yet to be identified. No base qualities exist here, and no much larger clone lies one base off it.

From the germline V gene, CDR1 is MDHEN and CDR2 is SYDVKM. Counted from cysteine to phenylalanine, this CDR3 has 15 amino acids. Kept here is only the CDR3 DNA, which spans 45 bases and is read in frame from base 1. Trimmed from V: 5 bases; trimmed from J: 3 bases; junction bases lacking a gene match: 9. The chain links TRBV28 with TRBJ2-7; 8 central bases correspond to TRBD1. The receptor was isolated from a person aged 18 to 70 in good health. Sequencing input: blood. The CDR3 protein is CASSLVTGEDYEQYF. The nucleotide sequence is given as TGTGCCAGCAGTCTCGTGACAGGGGAGGACTACGAGCAGTACTTC.